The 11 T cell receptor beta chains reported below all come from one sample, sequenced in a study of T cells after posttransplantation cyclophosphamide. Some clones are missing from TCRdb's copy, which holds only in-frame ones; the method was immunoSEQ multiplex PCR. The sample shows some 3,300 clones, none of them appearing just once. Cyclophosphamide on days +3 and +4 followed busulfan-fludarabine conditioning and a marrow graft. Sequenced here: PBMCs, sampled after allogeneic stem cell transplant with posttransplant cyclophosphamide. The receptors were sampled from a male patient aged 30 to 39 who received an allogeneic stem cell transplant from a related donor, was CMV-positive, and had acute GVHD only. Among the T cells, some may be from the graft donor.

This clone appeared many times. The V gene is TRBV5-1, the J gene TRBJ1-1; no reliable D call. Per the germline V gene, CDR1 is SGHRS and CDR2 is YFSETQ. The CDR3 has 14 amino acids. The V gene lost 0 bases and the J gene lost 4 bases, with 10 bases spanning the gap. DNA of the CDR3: TGCGCCAGCAGCTTGGTCGCGGGCCCCACTGAAGCTTTCTTT. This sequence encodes CASSLVAGPTEAFF.

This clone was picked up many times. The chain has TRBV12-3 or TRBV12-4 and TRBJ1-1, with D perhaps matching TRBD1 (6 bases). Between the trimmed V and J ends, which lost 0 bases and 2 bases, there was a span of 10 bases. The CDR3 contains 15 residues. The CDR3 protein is CASSLAGRGNTEAFF. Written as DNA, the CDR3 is TGTGCCAGCAGTTTAGCGGGCAGGGGAAACACTGAAGCTTTCTTT.

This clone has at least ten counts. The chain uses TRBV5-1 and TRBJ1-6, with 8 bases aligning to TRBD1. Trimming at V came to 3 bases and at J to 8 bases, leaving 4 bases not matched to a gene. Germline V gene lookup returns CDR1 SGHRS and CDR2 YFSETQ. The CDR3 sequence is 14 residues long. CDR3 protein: CASSSGQADSPLHF. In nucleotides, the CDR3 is TGCGCCAGCAGCTCGGGACAGGCGGATTCACCCCTCCACTTT. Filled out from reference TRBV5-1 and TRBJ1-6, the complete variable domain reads KAGVTQTPRYLIKTRGQQVTLSCSPISGHRSVSWYQQTPGQGLQFLFEYFSETQRNKGNFPGRFSGRQFSNSRSEMNVSTLELGDSALYLCASSSGQADSPLHFGNGTRLTVT.

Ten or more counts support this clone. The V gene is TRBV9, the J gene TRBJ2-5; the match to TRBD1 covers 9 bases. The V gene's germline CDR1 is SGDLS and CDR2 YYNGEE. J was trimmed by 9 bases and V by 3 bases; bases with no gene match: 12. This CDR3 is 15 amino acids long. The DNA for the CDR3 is TGTGCCAGCAGCGGGACAGGGGAGGGGAGGAGGGCCCAGTACTTC. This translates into CASSGTGEGRRAQYF.

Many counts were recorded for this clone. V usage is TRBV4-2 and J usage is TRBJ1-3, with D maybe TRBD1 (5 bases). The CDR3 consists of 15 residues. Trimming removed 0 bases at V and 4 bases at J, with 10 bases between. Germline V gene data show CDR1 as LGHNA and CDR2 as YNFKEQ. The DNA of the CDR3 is TGTGCCAGCAGCCAAGAGGGGCAGTCCGGAAACACCATATATTTT. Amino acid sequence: CASSQEGQSGNTIYF.

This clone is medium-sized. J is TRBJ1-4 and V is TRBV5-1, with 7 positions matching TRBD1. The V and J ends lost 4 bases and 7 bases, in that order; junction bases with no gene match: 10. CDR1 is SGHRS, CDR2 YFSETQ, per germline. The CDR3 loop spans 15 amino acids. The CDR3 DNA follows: TGCGCCAGCAGCCCCTGGACAGGAAAGGGTGAAAAACTGTTTTTT. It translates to CASSPWTGKGEKLFF.

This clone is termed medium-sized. The CDR3 loop reads CASITNGGLAGELFF. The CDR3 nucleotides are TGTGCCAGCATCACTAACGGGGGGCTGGCCGGGGAGCTGTTTTTT. The J gene is TRBJ2-2, the V gene TRBV11-2; D may be TRBD2 (7 bases). From germline, CDR1 is SGHAT and CDR2 FQNNGV. V was cut by 7 bases and J by 6 bases, with 18 bases left in between. This CDR3 region has 15 residues.

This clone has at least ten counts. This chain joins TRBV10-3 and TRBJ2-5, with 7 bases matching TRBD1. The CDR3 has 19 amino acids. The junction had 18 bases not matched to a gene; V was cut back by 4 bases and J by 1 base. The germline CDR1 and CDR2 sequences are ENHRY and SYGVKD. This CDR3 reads CAISVGKDRAYTFQETQYF. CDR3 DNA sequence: TGTGCCATCAGTGTAGGGAAAGACAGGGCCTACACGTTCCAAGAGACCCAGTACTTC.

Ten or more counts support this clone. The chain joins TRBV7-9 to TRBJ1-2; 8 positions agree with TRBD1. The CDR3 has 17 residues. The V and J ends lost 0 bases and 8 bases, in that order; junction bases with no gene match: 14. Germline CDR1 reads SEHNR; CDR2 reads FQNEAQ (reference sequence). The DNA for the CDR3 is TGTGCCAGCAGCTTAGCGTTCGGACAGGGAGTCGCAGGAGGCTACACCTTC. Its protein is CASSLAFGQGVAGGYTF.

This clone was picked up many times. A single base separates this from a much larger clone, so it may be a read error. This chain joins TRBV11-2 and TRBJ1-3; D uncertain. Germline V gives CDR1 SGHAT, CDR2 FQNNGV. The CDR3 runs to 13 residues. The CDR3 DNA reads TGTGCCAGCAGCTTAGACACTAGAAACCCCATATATTTT. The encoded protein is CASSLDTRNPIYF.

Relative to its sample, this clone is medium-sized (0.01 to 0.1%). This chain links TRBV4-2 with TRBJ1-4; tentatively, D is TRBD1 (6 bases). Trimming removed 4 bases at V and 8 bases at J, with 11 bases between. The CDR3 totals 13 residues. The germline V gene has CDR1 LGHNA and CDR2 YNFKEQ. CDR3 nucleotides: TGTGCCAGCAGCCGGAGACAGGTAGAAAAACTGTTTTTT. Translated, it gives CASSRRQVEKLFF.